This T cell receptor beta chain was documented in a study of cytomegalovirus exposure and HLA in healthy donors. As for the study in general: Per a later analysis, the 666 first-cohort and 120 or so validation repertoires shared one platform.

This CDR3 comprises 16 residues. Assay: immunoSEQ multiplex PCR; the TCRdb copy retains only in-frame clones and omits some. This table holds 70,000 or so clones, approximately 90% found once. The clonotype originates from a man between 18 and 29 years old in good health and CMV-seronegative. The sample taken for sequencing was PBMCs. The gene calls are TRBV21-1 and TRBJ1-5. TRBV21-1 represents a pseudogene. The CDR3 coding sequence is TGTGCCAGCAGCAGACCCCCGGGGGACCCCAATCAGCCCCAGCATTTT. It specifies CASSRPPGDPNQPQHF.